This passage covers 7 T cell receptor beta chains from one sample sequenced in a study of memory CD4+ T cells and cytomegalovirus serostatus. Using immunoSEQ multiplex PCR, the repertoire was profiled, and TCRdb retains in-frame clones only, with some absent. The sample yields 38,000 or so clones, 70% to 80% seen once. The sort gate was single viable CD3+CD4+CD8-CD45RO+ cells for memory CD4+ T cells. The source material was memory CD4+ T cells from blood. The receptors shown here come from an adult in good health and CMV-seronegative.

This clone was found a few times. CDR3 DNA sequence: TGTGCCAGCAGTGAACAAGGACAGGGACCCCAGGAGCAGTTCTTC. Encoded protein: CASSEQGQGPQEQFF. The chain uses TRBV6-1 and TRBJ2-1; the match to TRBD1 covers 8 bases. Germline trimming cut 2 bases from V and 10 bases from J; bases unmatched to any gene: 10. This CDR3 has 15 residues. The germline CDR1 and CDR2 sequences are MNHNS and SASEGT.

V is TRBV6-1 and J is TRBJ2-1; 8 bases fit TRBD2. The CDR3 loop spans 16 amino acids. Germline lookup yields CDR1 MNHNS and CDR2 SASEGT. Trimming took 4 bases from V and 5 from J; bases not matched to a gene: 10. The CDR3 sequence is CASSGGSSGLNNEQFF. The CDR3 coding sequence is TGTGCCAGCAGTGGTGGCTCTAGCGGGCTTAACAATGAGCAGTTCTTC.

The chain is built from TRBV30 and TRBJ2-2; TRBD1 agrees at 9 bases. CDR1 is GTSNPN and CDR2 is SVGIG in the germline V gene (reference sequence). Losses at the gene ends were 5 bases for V and 6 bases for J; bases not matched to a gene: 10. The CDR3 extends over 15 amino acids. DNA of the CDR3: TGTGCCTGGGTTCCCGGGACAGGGATGTCCGGGGAGCTGTTTTTT. Translating it yields CAWVPGTGMSGELFF.

The chain recombines TRBV7-2 with TRBJ1-4; no clear D. CDR1 is SGHTA and CDR2 is FQGNSA in the germline V gene. The CDR3 length is 13 residues. The ends were cut back, 5 bases at V and 4 bases at J, with 8 bases in the middle. CDR3 loop: CASSARINEKLFF. The CDR3 DNA sequence: TGTGCCAGCAGCGCCCGTATTAATGAAAAACTGTTTTTT. Based on the CDR3 plus reference TRBV7-2 and TRBJ1-4, the full variable domain is GAGVSQSPSNKVTEKGKDVELRCDPISGHTALYWYRQSLGQGLEFLIYFQGNSAPDKSGLPSDRFSAERTGGSVSTLTIQRTQQEDSAVYLCASSARINEKLFFGSGTQLSVL.

The genes are TRBV9 and TRBJ2-5; D ambiguous. Trimming removed 2 bases from V and 2 bases from J, with 13 bases in between. Germline V gives CDR1 SGDLS, CDR2 YYNGEE. CDR3 length: 15 amino acids. The CDR3 DNA sequence: TGTGCCAGCAGCGTTGGGGAAACGTGGCAAGAGACCCAGTACTTC. Its translation: CASSVGETWQETQYF.

The V and J genes are TRBV5-5 and TRBJ1-4, with D possibly matching TRBD1 (5 bases). Trimming cost V 4 bases and J 6 bases, with 16 bases left between them. CDR3 length equals 15 residues. Germline assignment: CDR1 SGHKS and CDR2 YYEKEE (reference sequence). CDR3 sequence reads: CASSGRGSGDEKLFF. CDR3 coding DNA: TGTGCCAGCAGCGGGAGGGGAAGCGGGGATGAAAAACTGTTTTTT. The whole variable domain, filled in from reference TRBV5-5 and TRBJ1-4, reads DAGVTQSPTHLIKTRGQQVTLRCSPISGHKSVSWYQQVLGQGPQFIFQYYEKEERGRGNFPDRFSARQFPNYSSELNVNALLLGDSALYLCASSGRGSGDEKLFFGSGTQLSVL.

V gene TRBV7-3 combines with J gene TRBJ1-3, with unresolved D. V gave up 5 bases and J gave up 4 bases, with 9 bases separating them. Germline values: CDR1 SGHTA, CDR2 FQGTGA. The CDR3 contains 13 residues. The CDR3 nucleotides are TGTGCCAGCAGCCCAGGACCGGGAAACACCATATATTTT. Translated: CASSPGPGNTIYF.